Listed here is a single T cell receptor (beta chain). The sample belongs to a study of cytomegalovirus exposure and HLA in healthy donors. Some clones are missing from TCRdb's copy, which holds only in-frame ones; the method was immunoSEQ multiplex PCR. The repertoire holds tens of thousands of clones, around 94% seen once, with less than 2% in the top ten. V was shortened by 0 bases and J by 2 bases, with 9 bases between the two germline ends. The CDR3 has 14 residues. Looked up from germline, CDR1 is SGHRS and CDR2 is YFSETQ. This sequence originates from a woman in her late teens or twenties in good health and CMV-seropositive. The sequenced sample consisted of PBMCs. This rearrangement joins TRBV5-1 to TRBJ2-7; D may be TRBD2 (5 bases). The CDR3 here is CASSLVPGTYEQYF. The CDR3 coding sequence is TGCGCCAGCAGCTTGGTACCGGGAACCTACGAGCAGTACTTC.